This T cell receptor beta chain emerged from a study of OX40 agonist ivuxolimab in advanced cancers. The table came from immunoSEQ multiplex PCR; TCRdb's copy has only in-frame clones and leaves some out. This sample carries roughly 50,000 clones, roughly 86% of them seen once, and the ten largest clones take 0.8% to 1%. Germline assignment: CDR1 SGDLS and CDR2 YYNGEE. CDR3 length: 21 amino acids. With 0 bases removed from V and 1 base from J, the gap between germline ends came to 27 bases. The sequencing here drew on CD4+ or CD8+ T cells sorted from blood, taken in a trial of the OX40 agonist ivuxolimab. This receptor was obtained from an adult with an advanced solid tumor such as melanoma, head and neck, liver or kidney cancer. V is TRBV9 and J is TRBJ2-3, with D perhaps matching TRBD1 or TRBD2 (5 bases each). The CDR3 region is CASSVGGERGTPWGRTDTQYF. The CDR3 bases are TGTGCCAGCAGCGTAGGAGGAGAGCGTGGGACCCCCTGGGGACGCACAGATACGCAGTATTTT.